Presented here are 26 T cell receptor beta chains from one specimen sequenced in a study of blood T cell repertoires in COVID-19. Profiled with immunoSEQ multiplex PCR; TCRdb holds only in-frame clones, not every one. Of about 200,000 clones listed, 85% to 90% were seen once; the top ten hold more than 1.4%. Material for sequencing was peripheral blood. All receptors derive from a man between 18 and 35 years old with active or convalescent COVID-19.

V usage is TRBV4-2 and J usage is TRBJ2-7, with 9 bases lining up with TRBD1. Losses at the gene ends were 4 bases for V and 3 bases for J; bases not matched to a gene: 1. Germline CDR1 and CDR2: LGHNA and YNFKEQ. The CDR3 extends over 13 amino acids. CDR3 in DNA: TGTGCCAGCAGCCGGGACAGGGACTACGAGCAGTACTTC. Translating it yields CASSRDRDYEQYF.

The CDR3 sequence is CASSYLAGAGTDTQYF. The DNA of the CDR3 is TGTGCCAGCAGTTACTTAGCGGGAGCAGGCACAGATACGCAGTATTTT. The V and J genes are TRBV6-5 and TRBJ2-3; 9 positions match TRBD2. The germline CDR1 and CDR2 sequences are MNHEY and SVGAGI. This CDR3 has 16 residues. The junction had 3 bases not matched to a gene; V was cut back by 1 base and J by 1 base.

This clone was detected only a few times. The chain is built from TRBV27 and TRBJ1-5; 8 positions agree with TRBD1. The CDR3 runs 15 residues. V lost 2 bases to trimming and J lost 0 bases; unmatched junction nucleotides: 0. The germline gives CDR1 MNHEY, CDR2 SMNVEV (reference sequence). Here the CDR3 reads CASSLTGGSNQPQHF. The CDR3 bases are TGTGCCAGCAGTTTAACAGGGGGTAGCAATCAGCCCCAGCATTTT.

This chain links TRBV5-6 with TRBJ1-1; 7 bases align to TRBD1. Trimming cost V 3 bases and J 1 base; bases outside gene matches: 3. Germline V gene sequence: CDR1 SGHDT, CDR2 YYEEEE. The CDR3 has 14 residues. The CDR3 is CASSWGTENTEAFF. The CDR3 coding sequence is TGTGCCAGCAGCTGGGGGACAGAGAACACTGAAGCTTTCTTT. Full variable domain (missing parts from reference TRBV5-6 and TRBJ1-1): DAGVTQSPTHLIKTRGQQVTLRCSPKSGHDTVSWYQQALGQGPQFIFQYYEEEERQRGNFPDRFSGHQFPNYSSELNVNALLLGDSALYLCASSWGTENTEAFFGQGTRLTVV.

The V and J genes are TRBV28 and TRBJ2-7, with 7 bases aligning to TRBD1. Germline values: CDR1 MDHEN, CDR2 SYDVKM. Trimming took 7 bases from V and 3 from J; bases not matched to a gene: 12. The CDR3 contains 15 residues. The CDR3 DNA follows: TGTGCCAGCAACACGAGGAACAGGGGTTTCTACGAGCAGTACTTC. This encodes CASNTRNRGFYEQYF.

The genes are TRBV7-8 and TRBJ2-1, with 9 bases matching TRBD2. The CDR3 is 14 residues long. Germline V gives CDR1 SGHVS, CDR2 FQNEAQ. CDR3 nucleotides: TGTGCATCCCAGGGGCGGGAGGGCCTCGCTGAGCAGTTCTTC. Its protein is CASQGREGLAEQFF.

The chain's CDR3 is CASSHPWPQGRPEAFF. The CDR3, as DNA: TGTGCCAGCAGCCATCCGTGGCCACAGGGGAGGCCTGAAGCTTTCTTT. The chain has TRBV3-1 (or the pseudogene TRBV3-2) and TRBJ1-1, with 7 bases identical to TRBD1. CDR1 and CDR2 (germline): LGHDT, YNNKEL (reference sequence). This CDR3 comprises 16 residues. V trimming: 3 bases; J trimming: 6 bases; junction bases outside the gene matches: 13.

This clone was seen only a few times. This chain joins TRBV19 and TRBJ2-7; D not certain. Trimming took off 3 bases at V and 5 bases at J, with 8 bases between the two ends. CDR1 and CDR2 (germline): LNHDA, SQIVND (reference sequence). This CDR3 is 12 amino acids long. CDR3 DNA: TGTGCCAGTAGTATGGTGGGCAACGAGCAGTACTTC. This translates into CASSMVGNEQYF.

The J gene is TRBJ2-7, the V gene TRBV10-1; TRBD1 matches 9 bases. This CDR3 is 13 amino acids long. The junction had 8 bases not matched to a gene; V was cut back by 9 bases and J by 5 bases. Germline CDR1 is WNHNN and CDR2 is SYGVQD (reference sequence). CDR3 protein: CASAGTGSHEQYF. DNA of the CDR3: TGCGCCAGTGCCGGGACAGGGTCACACGAGCAGTACTTC.

The chain is built from TRBV6-6 and TRBJ2-7, with 7 bases fitting TRBD1. CDR3 length: 14 residues. Trimming at V came to 5 bases and at J to 6 bases, leaving 10 bases not matched to a gene. In germline, CDR1 is MNHNY, CDR2 SVGAGI (reference sequence). CDR3: CASSPQLSGGEQYF. The CDR3 nucleotides are TGTGCCAGCAGTCCCCAGCTGTCAGGGGGCGAGCAGTACTTC.

J is TRBJ2-7 and V is TRBV6-2 or TRBV6-3; the D is unclear. Per the germline V gene, CDR1 is MNHEY and CDR2 is SVGEGT. With 4 bases removed from V and 3 bases from J, the gap between germline ends came to 4 bases. The CDR3 has 11 amino acids. In nucleotides, the CDR3 is TGTGCCAGCAGTTCCCTCTACGAGCAGTACTTC. Protein sequence: CASSSLYEQYF.

The chain is built from TRBV18 and TRBJ1-2, with unresolved D. CDR3 size: 15 residues. CDR1 and CDR2 from the germline V gene are KGHSH and LQKENI. V was trimmed by 2 bases and J by 2 bases, leaving 12 bases between them. DNA of the CDR3: TGTGCCAGCTCACCAACGGCAGCAGGAAACTATGGCTACACCTTC. Protein product: CASSPTAAGNYGYTF.

The chain links TRBV30 to TRBJ1-1, with D unresolved. V dropped 0 bases and J dropped 4 bases, with 9 bases sitting between them. Germline V gene lookup returns CDR1 GTSNPN and CDR2 SVGIG (reference sequence). The CDR3 covers 13 residues. CDR3 coding DNA: TGTGCCTGGAGTGTTCTCTCGGGCACTGAAGCTTTCTTT. Protein product: CAWSVLSGTEAFF.

J is TRBJ1-5 and V is TRBV6-2 or TRBV6-3; D is unclear. Germline V gene data show CDR1 as MNHEY and CDR2 as SVGEGT. The V end lost 4 bases, the J end lost 7 bases, and 14 bases lay between the germline ends. CDR3 size: 14 residues. As DNA, the CDR3 is TGTGCCAGCAGTTCCGGACTTTCCGGGCAGCCCCAGCATTTT. Its translation: CASSSGLSGQPQHF.

V is TRBV30 and J is TRBJ2-7, with a possible D match to TRBD2 (6 bases). Trimming took off 2 bases at V and 1 base at J, with 18 bases between the two ends. CDR1 and CDR2 (germline): GTSNPN, SVGIG (reference sequence). The length of the CDR3 is 16 residues. CDR3 residues: CAWSPARGSLSYEQYF. Here the CDR3 DNA reads TGTGCCTGGAGTCCCGCCCGGGGGAGTCTATCCTACGAGCAGTACTTC.

The rearrangement uses TRBV5-4 and TRBJ2-1; 11 nucleotides align to TRBD2. Germline CDR1 and CDR2: SGHNT and YYREEE (reference sequence). The CDR3 is made up of 15 amino acids. Trimming removed 4 bases from V and 9 bases from J; junction bases left unmatched: 9. As DNA, the CDR3 is TGTGCCAGCAGCCTAGGACTAGCGGGCCGGGGTGAGCAGTTCTTC. Translated, it gives CASSLGLAGRGEQFF.

CDR3 amino acids: CASSTSGTQFSEQYF. In nucleotides, the CDR3 is TGTGCCAGTAGTACCTCCGGGACACAATTTAGCGAGCAGTACTTC. The chain has TRBV19 and TRBJ2-7, with a weak D call TRBD1 (6 bases). V shed 4 bases and J shed 6 bases, with 19 bases lying between them. The CDR3 consists of 15 residues. Germline V CDR1 and CDR2: LNHDA, SQIVND (reference sequence). The whole variable domain, remainder taken from reference TRBV19 and TRBJ2-7, is DGGITQSPKYLFRKEGQNVTLSCEQNLNHDAMYWYRQDPGQGLRLIYYSQIVNDFQKGDIAEGYSVSREKKESFPLTVTSAQKNPTAFYLCASSTSGTQFSEQYFGPGTRLTVT.

The J gene is TRBJ1-3, the V gene TRBV7-8, with no clear D. Trimming took 1 base from V and 7 from J, leaving 8 bases between them. Germline V CDR1 and CDR2: SGHVS, FQNEAQ. This CDR3 region has 13 residues. The CDR3 sequence is CASSLVSGNTIYF. The CDR3 DNA is TGTGCCAGCAGCTTAGTCTCGGGGAACACCATATATTTT.

The chain recombines TRBV14 with TRBJ1-1; D uncertain. CDR3 length equals 13 residues. Germline values: CDR1 SGHDN, CDR2 FVKESK. Trimming stripped 5 bases from V and 1 base from J, with 8 bases between. CDR3: CASSWSPNTEAFF. The CDR3 bases are TGTGCCAGCAGCTGGAGTCCGAACACTGAAGCTTTCTTT.

Here the CDR3 DNA reads TGTGCCTGGAGTTCGCCGGGGGAAGCTTTCTTT. Its translation is CAWSSPGEAFF. The rearrangement uses TRBV30 and TRBJ1-1; D is uncertain. This CDR3 is 11 amino acids long. Trimming pared 2 bases from V and 8 bases from J, leaving 9 bases between. CDR1 and CDR2 (germline): GTSNPN, SVGIG (reference sequence). The full variable domain, with the rest looked up from reference TRBV30 and TRBJ1-1, is SQTIHQWPATLVQPVGSPLSLECTVEGTSNPNLYWYRQAAGRGLQLLFYSVGIGQISSEVPQNLSASRPQDRQFILSSKKLLLSDSGFYLCAWSSPGEAFFGQGTRLTVV.

The rearrangement joins TRBV19 to TRBJ1-5, with D possibly matching TRBD1 (5 bases). Germline loops: CDR1 LNHDA, CDR2 SQIVND (reference sequence). The CDR3 sequence is 15 residues long. Trimming removed 6 bases at V and 0 bases at J, with 12 bases between. CDR3 DNA sequence: TGTGCCAGTAGGTCAAGGGGTAATAGCAATCAGCCCCAGCATTTT. Amino acid sequence: CASRSRGNSNQPQHF.

This chain connects TRBV29-1 to TRBJ1-4, with TRBD1 matching 7 bases. The CDR3 has 13 amino acids. The trim removed 4 bases at V and 7 bases at J, leaving 6 bases unmatched. The germline V gene encodes CDR1 SQVTM and CDR2 ANQGSEA. DNA for the CDR3: TGCAGCGTTGGAACGGCAGGGGGTGAAAAACTGTTTTTT. Its protein is CSVGTAGGEKLFF.

The chain recombines TRBV12-3 or TRBV12-4 with TRBJ1-1; perhaps TRBD1 as D (6 bases). V was pared by 5 bases and J by 4 bases, with 11 bases between. The CDR3 is 13 amino acids. The CDR3 DNA reads as TGTGCCAGCAGTCGAAGGGGGGGCACTGAAGCTTTCTTT. This codes for CASSRRGGTEAFF.

The chain combines TRBV7-9 with TRBJ1-6; maybe TRBD1 (6 bases). The CDR3 extends over 15 amino acids. Germline values: CDR1 SEHNR, CDR2 FQNEAQ (reference sequence). V was pared by 3 bases and J by 9 bases, with 15 bases between. CDR3 nucleotide sequence: TGTGCCAGCAGCTTCCGCTCAGGGGAGGGTTCACCCCTCCACTTT. The encoded protein is CASSFRSGEGSPLHF.

This clone was counted once. The V gene is TRBV6-5, the J gene TRBJ1-1; D call uncertain. V dropped 8 bases and J dropped 3 bases, with 16 bases sitting between them. The CDR3 is 14 residues long. The germline gives CDR1 MNHEY, CDR2 SVGAGI. CDR3 nucleotide sequence: TGTGCCAGCGGGTTAAGAGGAGGGCACACTGAAGCTTTCTTT. Protein product: CASGLRGGHTEAFF.

The CDR3 bases are TGTGCCAGCAGCTCGAAAACAGGGTTGGGATCGGGCGAGCAGTACTTC. Its protein is CASSSKTGLGSGEQYF. The V gene is TRBV7-6, the J gene TRBJ2-7; D perhaps matches TRBD1 (6 bases). The CDR3 has 16 residues. Trimming removed 4 bases from V and 6 bases from J, with 22 bases in between. Germline V gene sequence: CDR1 SGHVS, CDR2 FNYEAQ.